The clone carrying this T cell receptor (beta chain) showed up many times. Regions amplified from RNA transcripts were the TCR beta CDR3 regions. First-round RT-PCR targeting the TCR CDR3 was performed with the HTBI primer set. One entry per CDR3 protein, called by TCRdb with MiXCR from the multiplex PCR reads. The top ten hold around 9.2% of the sample, which has about 400,000 distinct CDR3 sequences, about 13% seen once. Graves' hyperthyroidism qualified as stable when ophthalmopathy did not progress within 18 months. Patients aged 18 to 65 had newly diagnosed hyperthyroidism of under 2 months' duration. In making diagnoses, clinical symptoms, serum thyroxine and TRAb, thyroid ultrasound and orbital computed tomography were all used. Out of over 7.5 ml of fresh peripheral blood came the PBMCs. The sample comes from a study of T cells in Graves' hyperthyroidism and ophthalmopathy. Unmatched junction bases numbered 8, after V lost 4 bases and J lost 8 bases. Germline V gene sequence: CDR1 SGHTA, CDR2 FQGTGA. The CDR3 covers 15 residues.

This clonotype was obtained from a woman aged 18 to 35 with Graves' hyperthyroidism. The sequencing input was blood. The chain is built from TRBV7-3 and TRBJ2-1, with 10 bases that match TRBD2. The CDR3 spells CASSSSGGRFDEQFF. In nucleotides, the CDR3 is TGTGCCAGCAGCTCTAGCGGGGGCCGTTTCGATGAGCAGTTCTTC.